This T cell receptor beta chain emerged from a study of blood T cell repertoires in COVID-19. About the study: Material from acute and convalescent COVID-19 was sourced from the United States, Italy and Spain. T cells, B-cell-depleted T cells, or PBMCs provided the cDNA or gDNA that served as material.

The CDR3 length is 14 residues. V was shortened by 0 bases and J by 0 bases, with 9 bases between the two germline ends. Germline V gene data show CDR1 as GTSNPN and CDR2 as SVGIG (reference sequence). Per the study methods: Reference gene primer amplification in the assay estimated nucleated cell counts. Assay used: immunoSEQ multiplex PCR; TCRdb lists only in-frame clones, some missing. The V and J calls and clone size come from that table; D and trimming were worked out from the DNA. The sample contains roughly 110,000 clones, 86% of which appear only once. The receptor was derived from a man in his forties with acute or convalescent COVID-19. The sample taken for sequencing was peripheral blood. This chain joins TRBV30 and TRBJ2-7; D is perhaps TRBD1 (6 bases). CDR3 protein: CAWSVGDISYEQYF. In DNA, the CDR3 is TGTGCCTGGAGTGTAGGGGACATCTCCTACGAGCAGTACTTC.